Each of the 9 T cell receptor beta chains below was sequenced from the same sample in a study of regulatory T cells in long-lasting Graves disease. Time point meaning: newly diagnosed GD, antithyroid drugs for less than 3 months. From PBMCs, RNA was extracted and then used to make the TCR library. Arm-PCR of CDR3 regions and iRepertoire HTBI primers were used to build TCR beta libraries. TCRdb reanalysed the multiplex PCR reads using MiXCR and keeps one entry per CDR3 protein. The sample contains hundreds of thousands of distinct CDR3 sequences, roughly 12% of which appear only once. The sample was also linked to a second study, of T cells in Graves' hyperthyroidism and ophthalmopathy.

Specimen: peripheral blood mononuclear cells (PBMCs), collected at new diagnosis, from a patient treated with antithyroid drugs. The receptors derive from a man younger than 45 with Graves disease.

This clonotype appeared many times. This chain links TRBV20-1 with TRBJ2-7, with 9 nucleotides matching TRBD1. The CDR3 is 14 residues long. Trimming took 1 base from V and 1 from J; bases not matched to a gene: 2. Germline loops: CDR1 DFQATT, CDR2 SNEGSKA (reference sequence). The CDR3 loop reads CSARAGQGSYEQYF. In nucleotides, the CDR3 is TGCAGTGCTAGAGCGGGACAGGGATCCTACGAGCAGTACTTC.

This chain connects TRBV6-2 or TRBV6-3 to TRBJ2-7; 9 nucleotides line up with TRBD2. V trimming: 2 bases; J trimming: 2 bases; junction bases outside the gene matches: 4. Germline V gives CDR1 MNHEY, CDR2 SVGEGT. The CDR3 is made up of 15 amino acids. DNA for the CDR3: TGTGCCAGCAGTTACGAAGCGGGAGGTACCTACGAGCAGTACTTC. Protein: CASSYEAGGTYEQYF.

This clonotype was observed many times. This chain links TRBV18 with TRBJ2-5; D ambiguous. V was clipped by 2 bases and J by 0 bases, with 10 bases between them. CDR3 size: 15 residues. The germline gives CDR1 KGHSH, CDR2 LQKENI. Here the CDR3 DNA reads TGTGCCAGCTCACCAGGAGTCAGCAACCAAGAGACCCAGTACTTC. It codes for CASSPGVSNQETQYF.

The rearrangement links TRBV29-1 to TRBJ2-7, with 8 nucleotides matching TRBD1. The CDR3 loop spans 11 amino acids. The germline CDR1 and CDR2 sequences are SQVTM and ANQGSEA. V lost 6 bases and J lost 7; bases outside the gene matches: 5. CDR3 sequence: CSVRQGREQYF. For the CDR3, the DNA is TGCAGCGTCAGACAGGGGAGGGAGCAGTACTTC.

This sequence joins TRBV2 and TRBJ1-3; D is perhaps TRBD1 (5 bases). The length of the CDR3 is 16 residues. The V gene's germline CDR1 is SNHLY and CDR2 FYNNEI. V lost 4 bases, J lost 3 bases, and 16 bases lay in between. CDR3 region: CASSVVHGGIGNTIYF. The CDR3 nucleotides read TGTGCCAGCAGTGTTGTTCATGGGGGAATTGGAAACACCATATATTTT. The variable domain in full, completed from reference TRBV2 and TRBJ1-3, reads EPEVTQTPSHQVTQMGQEVILRCVPISNHLYFYWYRQILGQKVEFLVSFYNNEISEKSEIFDDQFSVERPDGSNFTLKIRSTKLEDSAMYFCASSVVHGGIGNTIYFGEGSWLTVV.

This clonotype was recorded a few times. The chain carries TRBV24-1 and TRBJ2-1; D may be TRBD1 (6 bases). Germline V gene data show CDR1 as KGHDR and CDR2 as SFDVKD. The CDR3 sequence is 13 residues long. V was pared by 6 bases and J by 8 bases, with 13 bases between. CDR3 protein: CATSPGARDEQFF. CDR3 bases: TGTGCCACCAGTCCAGGGGCTAGGGATGAGCAGTTCTTC.

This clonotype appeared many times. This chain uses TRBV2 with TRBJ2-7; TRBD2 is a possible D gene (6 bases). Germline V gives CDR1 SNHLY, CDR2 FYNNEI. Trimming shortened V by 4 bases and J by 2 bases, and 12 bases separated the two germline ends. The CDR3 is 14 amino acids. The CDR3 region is CASSAWGDPYEQYF. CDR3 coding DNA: TGTGCCAGCAGTGCTTGGGGGGACCCCTACGAGCAGTACTTC.

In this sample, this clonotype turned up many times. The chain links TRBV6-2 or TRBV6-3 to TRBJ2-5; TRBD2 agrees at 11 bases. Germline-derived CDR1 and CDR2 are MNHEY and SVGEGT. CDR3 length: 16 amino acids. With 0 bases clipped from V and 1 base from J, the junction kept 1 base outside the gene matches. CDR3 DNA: TGTGCCAGCAGTTACTCCGGGACTAGCGGCCAAGAGACCCAGTACTTC. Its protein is CASSYSGTSGQETQYF.

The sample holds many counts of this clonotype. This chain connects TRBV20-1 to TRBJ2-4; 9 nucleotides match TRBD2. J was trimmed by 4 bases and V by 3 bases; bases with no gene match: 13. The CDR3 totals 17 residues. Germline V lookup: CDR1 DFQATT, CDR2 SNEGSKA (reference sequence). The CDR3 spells CSASHASGTVPKNIQYF. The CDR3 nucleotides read TGCAGTGCTAGCCACGCTAGCGGGACTGTCCCTAAAAACATTCAGTACTTC.